This T cell receptor beta chain was sequenced for a study of low-dose radiotherapy and immunotherapy resistance in tumors. TRAV and TRBV primers primed cDNA for both TCRalpha and TCRbeta. The TCRs were subjected to amplification over about 20 PCR cycles employing a constant-region primer in conjunction with a V-primer adapter. TCRdb called the reads again in MiXCR, with one record for every CDR3 protein. Found here are 100,000 or so distinct CDR3 sequences, 9.4% of them singletons; the top ten hold around 0.98%. This CDR3 is 11 amino acids long. The V end lost 3 bases, the J end lost 9 bases, and 6 bases lay between the germline ends. In germline, CDR1 is MDHEN, CDR2 SYDVKM. Time point here: before trial treatment. The sample holds many counts of this clonotype.

V and J are TRBV28 and TRBJ2-1; D gene ambiguous. This clonotype was obtained from a male donor with prostate cancer. The input for sequencing was PBMCs, taken before treatment. The CDR3 region has the DNA TGTGCCAGCAGTTTTTTGAGTGAGCAGTTCTTC. It specifies CASSFLSEQFF.